The text below deals with one TCR beta chain. What it recognizes is unknown. In germline, CDR1 is WSHSY, CDR2 SAAADI. V was clipped by 4 bases and J by 5 bases; unmatched bases: 9. The CDR3 extends over 15 amino acids. The source of the sample is a study of shared clonotypes between healthy human individuals. Turning to the study itself: CD4 naive cells filled three plates per donor, CD4 memory three, CD8 naive two and CD8 memory one. Regarding the study as a whole: Roughly 5% was the fraction of naive CD4 clonotypes found shared across several donors. Rarefaction exposed incomplete sorted-subset sequencing despite large depth.

Method: immunoSEQ multiplex PCR; TCRdb's copy keeps in-frame clones and lacks some. Of over a million clones in the sample, around 78% were seen once. Sequenced material: memory CD4+ T cells from PBMCs. Subset defined: CD45RA-negative fraction. The chain combines TRBV10-2 with TRBJ2-7, with 9 bases aligning to TRBD1. This sequence was found in a man between 18 and 35 years old in good health. Some clones in this sample may be carry-over from other donors' samples. CDR3 in DNA: TGCGCCAGCAGTGTCCTTTTGGGACAGGGCCACGAGCAGTACTTC. It specifies CASSVLLGQGHEQYF.